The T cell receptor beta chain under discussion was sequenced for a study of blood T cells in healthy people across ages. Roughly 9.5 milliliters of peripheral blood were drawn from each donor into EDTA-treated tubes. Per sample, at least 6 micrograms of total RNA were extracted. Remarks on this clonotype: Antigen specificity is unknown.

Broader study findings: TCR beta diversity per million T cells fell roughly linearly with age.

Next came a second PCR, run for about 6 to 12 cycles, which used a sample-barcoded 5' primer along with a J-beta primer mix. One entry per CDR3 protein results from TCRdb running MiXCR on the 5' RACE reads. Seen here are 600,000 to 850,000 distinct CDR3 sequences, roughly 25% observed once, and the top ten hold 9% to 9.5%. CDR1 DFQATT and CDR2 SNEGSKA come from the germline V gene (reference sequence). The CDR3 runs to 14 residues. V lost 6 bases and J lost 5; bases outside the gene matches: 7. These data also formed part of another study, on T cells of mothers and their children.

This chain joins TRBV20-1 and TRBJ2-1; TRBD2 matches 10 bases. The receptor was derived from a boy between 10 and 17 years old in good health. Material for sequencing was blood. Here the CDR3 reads CSAPLAGKDNEQFF. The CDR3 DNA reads TGCAGTGCACCACTAGCGGGAAAAGACAATGAGCAGTTCTTC.